This TCR beta chain was retrieved from a study of T cells after posttransplantation cyclophosphamide. Trimming removed 2 bases from V and 6 bases from J; junction bases left unmatched: 9. This CDR3 is 15 amino acids long. Per the germline V gene, CDR1 is MNHEY and CDR2 is SMNVEV (reference sequence). Methotrexate plus calcineurin inhibitor accompanied controls' myeloablative marrow transplants; sampling was 1 year later. Data came from immunoSEQ multiplex PCR; TCRdb stores just in-frame clones and leaves some out. Of 15,000 to 20,000 clones in the sample, approximately 80% were seen once. The chain recombines TRBV27 with TRBJ1-2; the match to TRBD1 covers 7 bases. The sample in question was PBMCs, obtained 430 to 450 days after allogeneic stem cell transplant with calcineurin inhibitor and methotrexate. The origin of this receptor is a male patient between 25 and 40 years old who received an allogeneic stem cell transplant from an unrelated donor, was CMV-positive, and had acute and chronic GVHD. Some of these T cells may belong to the graft donor. CDR3 sequence: CASSLGEQGLNGYTF. The CDR3 region has the DNA TGTGCCAGCAGTTTAGGGGAACAGGGGTTAAATGGCTACACCTTC.